The clone carrying this TCR beta chain appeared many times. Its specificity is not known. The entry originates in a study of cytomegalovirus exposure and HLA in healthy donors. The overall study: A prior study identified approximately 120 million unique TCR beta sequences from about 180 million T cells. As released early, the data held 80 million to 90 million unique TCRs from HLA-typed donors. Study results and caveats: The classifier reportedly diagnosed cytomegalovirus status with high specificity and sensitivity.

The PCR was carried out with 60 Vbeta primers and 13 Jbeta primers. Only in-frame clones appear in the TCRdb table, and some are missing; sequencing was by immunoSEQ multiplex PCR. The sample lists approximately 110,000 clones, around two thirds occurring once. Germline CDR1 and CDR2: SGDLS and YYNGEE. The CDR3 is 15 amino acids. V was clipped by 4 bases and J by 7 bases; unmatched bases: 11. The chain carries TRBV9 and TRBJ2-1; the match to TRBD2 covers 7 bases. Sequencing used PBMCs. This TCR was sampled from a man in his fifties or sixties in good health and CMV-seropositive. The CDR3, as DNA: TGTGCCAGCAGCCCCCTAGCGGCCATGAATAATGAGCAGTTCTTC. Residues: CASSPLAAMNNEQFF.